A single sample is the source of the 30 T cell receptor beta chains below, sequenced in a study of blood T cell repertoires in COVID-19. Clones were read by immunoSEQ multiplex PCR, and TCRdb kept only the in-frame ones, dropping some. The profile shows 200,000 to 250,000 clones, over 80% of them singletons. The sample taken for sequencing was peripheral blood. The receptors stem from a man under 40 with COVID-19, enrolled during active disease.

The chain joins TRBV13 to TRBJ1-1; a possible D gene is TRBD1 (6 bases). From germline, CDR1 is PRHDT and CDR2 FYEKMQ (reference sequence). Deletions cut 5 bases from V and 0 bases from J, with 10 bases between. The CDR3 runs to 14 residues. The DNA of the CDR3 is TGTGCCAGCAGCACAGCAGGGGTGAACACTGAAGCTTTCTTT. Translated, it gives CASSTAGVNTEAFF.

The J gene is TRBJ2-1, the V gene TRBV6-2 or TRBV6-3; 9 bases align to TRBD1. Germline CDR1 reads MNHEY; CDR2 reads SVGEGT. The CDR3 consists of 15 residues. Trimming cost V 4 bases and J 9 bases; bases outside gene matches: 10. The CDR3 sequence: CASSLPGQGFFEQFF. The CDR3 coding sequence is TGTGCCAGCAGTTTACCGGGACAGGGATTCTTTGAGCAGTTCTTC.

This clone was picked up one time. V and J are TRBV5-1 and TRBJ2-5; 8 bases align to TRBD2. The CDR3 spans 14 residues. The germline CDR1 and CDR2 sequences are SGHRS and YFSETQ. J gave up 2 bases and V 5 bases, and 5 bases lay outside the gene matches. The CDR3 region is CASSTTSAQETQYF. The CDR3 nucleotides read TGCGCCAGCAGTACGACTAGCGCACAAGAGACCCAGTACTTC. The full variable domain, with the rest looked up from reference TRBV5-1 and TRBJ2-5, is KAGVTQTPRYLIKTRGQQVTLSCSPISGHRSVSWYQQTPGQGLQFLFEYFSETQRNKGNFPGRFSGRQFSNSRSEMNVSTLELGDSALYLCASSTTSAQETQYFGPGTRLLVL.

The gene calls are TRBV10-3 and TRBJ1-1; possible D gene TRBD1, 6 bases. From germline, CDR1 is ENHRY and CDR2 SYGVKD. This CDR3 region has 16 residues. The V and J ends lost 3 bases and 7 bases respectively, with 21 bases between them. CDR3 region: CAISDRRQDLGGEAFF. CDR3 nucleotide sequence: TGTGCCATCAGTGACCGAAGACAGGATCTTGGGGGTGAAGCTTTCTTT.

The CDR3 region has the DNA TGTGCCAGCAGACTCACCGGGACAGGCGGCGAGCAGTACTTC. Translating gives CASRLTGTGGEQYF. V is TRBV11-1 and J is TRBJ2-7; 8 positions match TRBD1. The CDR3 runs 14 residues. Germline CDR1 and CDR2: SGHAT and FQDESV (reference sequence). Trimming took 6 bases from V and 6 from J; bases not matched to a gene: 10.

This clone was observed a few times. This rearrangement joins TRBV27 to TRBJ2-1, with TRBD2 identical over 8 bases. CDR3 length: 16 residues. The trim removed 6 bases at V and 8 bases at J, leaving 15 bases unmatched. Germline CDR1 reads MNHEY; CDR2 reads SMNVEV (reference sequence). The CDR3 spells CASRNRLATPRDEQFF. Here the CDR3 DNA reads TGTGCCAGCAGAAACAGACTAGCGACACCCCGGGATGAGCAGTTCTTC.

The chain carries TRBV18 and TRBJ1-1; tentative D call: TRBD1 (5 bases). Deletions cut 3 bases from V and 3 bases from J, with 14 bases between. This CDR3 comprises 15 residues. CDR1 and CDR2 from the germline V gene are KGHSH and LQKENI. The CDR3 nucleotides are TGTGCCAGCTCACCGCCGTTGGGGGAGGACACTGAAGCTTTCTTT. It translates to CASSPPLGEDTEAFF.

The chain employs TRBV7-2 and TRBJ2-1; D unclear. This CDR3 has 12 residues. The germline V gene has CDR1 SGHTA and CDR2 FQGNSA. Trimming left V 1 base short and J 7 bases short, with 5 bases between. The CDR3 nucleotides read TGTGCCAGCAGCTTAGATCGGAATGAGCAGTTCTTC. Amino acids: CASSLDRNEQFF. Filled out from reference TRBV7-2 and TRBJ2-1, the complete variable domain reads GAGVSQSPSNKVTEKGKDVELRCDPISGHTALYWYRQSLGQGLEFLIYFQGNSAPDKSGLPSDRFSAERTGGSVSTLTIQRTQQEDSAVYLCASSLDRNEQFFGPGTRLTVL.

V is TRBV30 and J is TRBJ1-1, with D perhaps matching TRBD1 (5 bases). The ends were cut back, 0 bases at V and 6 bases at J, with 14 bases in the middle. This CDR3 has 14 residues. The germline V gene has CDR1 GTSNPN and CDR2 SVGIG (reference sequence). This CDR3 reads CAWSVPRGSAEAFF. CDR3 sequence (DNA): TGTGCCTGGAGTGTACCTCGGGGGAGCGCTGAAGCTTTCTTT. Filled out from reference TRBV30 and TRBJ1-1, the complete variable domain reads SQTIHQWPATLVQPVGSPLSLECTVEGTSNPNLYWYRQAAGRGLQLLFYSVGIGQISSEVPQNLSASRPQDRQFILSSKKLLLSDSGFYLCAWSVPRGSAEAFFGQGTRLTVV.

This clone appeared a single time. V usage is TRBV19 and J usage is TRBJ2-1; 7 nucleotides agree with TRBD1. Losses at the gene ends were 3 bases for V and 6 bases for J; bases not matched to a gene: 17. The CDR3 loop spans 18 amino acids. Germline V gives CDR1 LNHDA, CDR2 SQIVND (reference sequence). CDR3 in amino acids: CASSMGWRTGRGVNEQFF. CDR3 DNA sequence: TGTGCCAGTAGTATGGGGTGGAGGACAGGCCGAGGTGTCAATGAGCAGTTCTTC.

V is TRBV19 and J is TRBJ1-2; TRBD1 aligns across 9 bases. CDR1 and CDR2 (germline): LNHDA, SQIVND (reference sequence). Trimming cost V 5 bases and J 3 bases; bases outside gene matches: 4. This CDR3 comprises 14 residues. CDR3 protein: CASSPWDRDYGYTF. CDR3 DNA sequence: TGTGCCAGTAGTCCTTGGGACAGGGACTATGGCTACACCTTC. The whole variable domain, filled in from reference TRBV19 and TRBJ1-2, reads DGGITQSPKYLFRKEGQNVTLSCEQNLNHDAMYWYRQDPGQGLRLIYYSQIVNDFQKGDIAEGYSVSREKKESFPLTVTSAQKNPTAFYLCASSPWDRDYGYTFGSGTRLTVV.

This chain joins TRBV6-5 and TRBJ2-2; perhaps TRBD1 as D (7 bases). CDR3 size: 15 residues. Germline values: CDR1 MNHEY, CDR2 SVGAGI. V shed 4 bases and J shed 7 bases, with 16 bases lying between them. The CDR3 DNA sequence: TGTGCCAGCAGTTTGGGAGGCAGGGGGAGCGGGGAGCTGTTTTTT. Residues: CASSLGGRGSGELFF.

The rearrangement uses TRBV7-3 and TRBJ1-1, with a possible D match to TRBD1 (5 bases). Trimming took 2 bases from V and 1 from J, leaving 8 bases between them. Germline CDR1 reads SGHTA; CDR2 reads FQGTGA. This CDR3 spans 14 amino acids. DNA of the CDR3: TGTGCCAGCAGCTTAGGACACACGAACACTGAAGCTTTCTTT. It is translated as CASSLGHTNTEAFF.

This clone was observed a handful of times. The chain carries TRBV24-1 and TRBJ2-2; TRBD2 agrees at 7 bases. The germline V gene encodes CDR1 KGHDR and CDR2 SFDVKD. V gave up 4 bases and J gave up 3 bases; unmatched junction bases: 4. The length of the CDR3 is 15 residues. The CDR3 bases are TGTGCCACCAGTGAGGCGGGGGAGCACACCGGGGAGCTGTTTTTT. This translates into CATSEAGEHTGELFF.

V is TRBV15 and J is TRBJ1-4; D unclear. CDR1 and CDR2 (germline): LNHNV, YYDKDF (reference sequence). The CDR3 has 14 amino acids. Trimming shortened V by 3 bases and J by 0 bases, and 5 bases separated the two germline ends. The CDR3 is CATSSYATNEKLFF. Here the CDR3 DNA reads TGTGCCACCAGCAGCTACGCAACTAATGAAAAACTGTTTTTT.

On this clone itself: The sample carries other DNA sequences with the same CDR3. The chain recombines TRBV19 with TRBJ1-2, with D unresolved. The V end lost 4 bases, the J end lost 3 bases, and 9 bases lay between the germline ends. This CDR3 is built from 13 residues. The germline V gene encodes CDR1 LNHDA and CDR2 SQIVND (reference sequence). The CDR3 sequence is CASSTWTDYGYTF. CDR3 in DNA: TGTGCCAGTAGTACCTGGACTGACTATGGCTACACCTTC.

The CDR3 sequence is CASSQQGPLYNEQFF. For the CDR3, the DNA is TGTGCCAGCAGCCAACAGGGGCCCCTCTACAATGAGCAGTTCTTC. The gene calls are TRBV3-1 (or the pseudogene TRBV3-2) and TRBJ2-1, with a weak D call TRBD1 (6 bases). This CDR3 spans 15 amino acids. Germline lookup yields CDR1 LGHDT and CDR2 YNNKEL (reference sequence). The V end lost 2 bases, the J end lost 3 bases, and 11 bases lay between the germline ends.

The chain joins TRBV28 to TRBJ1-2, with TRBD1 matching over 12 bases. The CDR3 covers 16 residues. The J segment lost 8 bases and the V segment lost 6 bases, leaving 13 bases of the junction unmatched. CDR1 MDHEN and CDR2 SYDVKM come from the germline V gene. CDR3 nucleotide sequence: TGTGCCAGCAGACTTTTCGCGGGACAGGGGGCTAGGGGCTACACCTTC. Translation: CASRLFAGQGARGYTF.

This rearrangement joins TRBV11-1 to TRBJ2-1; TRBD1 agrees at 10 bases. Trimming removed 5 bases from V and 6 bases from J; junction bases left unmatched: 7. The germline V gene has CDR1 SGHAT and CDR2 FQDESV (reference sequence). This CDR3 is built from 15 residues. This CDR3 reads CASSRDRGPFNEQFF. The DNA for the CDR3 is TGTGCCAGCAGCAGGGACAGGGGTCCTTTCAATGAGCAGTTCTTC.

DNA of the CDR3: TGTGCCAGCAGTGACTCGAGTGAGGCAGGGGGCGCTTGCTATGGCTACACCTTC. The encoded protein is CASSDSSEAGGACYGYTF. The rearrangement uses TRBV6-4 and TRBJ1-2; 8 nucleotides align to TRBD1. Germline-derived CDR1 and CDR2 are MRHNA and SNTAGT. The CDR3 is 18 residues long. V lost 0 bases and J lost 4; bases outside the gene matches: 13.

This clone is a singleton in its sample. This chain links TRBV15 with TRBJ1-1; 7 positions match TRBD1. Germline trimming cut 4 bases from V and 0 bases from J; bases unmatched to any gene: 5. Germline lookup yields CDR1 LNHNV and CDR2 YYDKDF (reference sequence). There are 15 residues in the CDR3. This CDR3 reads CATSTRDSMNTEAFF. The CDR3 nucleotides are TGTGCCACCAGCACTAGGGACAGCATGAACACTGAAGCTTTCTTT.

This clone was detected once. The gene calls are TRBV6-2 or TRBV6-3 and TRBJ1-6; 9 bases fit TRBD1. CDR1 is MNHEY and CDR2 is SVGEGT in the germline V gene. The CDR3 is made up of 14 amino acids. V trimming: 5 bases; J trimming: 5 bases; junction bases outside the gene matches: 1. CDR3 protein: CASSRTGDNSPLHF. CDR3 DNA sequence: TGTGCCAGCAGTAGGACAGGGGATAATTCACCCCTCCACTTT.

This clone was seen a single time. V is TRBV29-1 and J is TRBJ1-1; no clear D gene. The V gene's germline CDR1 is SQVTM and CDR2 ANQGSEA. The CDR3 covers 13 residues. Between the trimmed V and J ends, which lost 5 bases and 1 base, there was a span of 11 bases. As DNA, the CDR3 is TGCAGCGTTCAGCGTACGCCGAACACTGAAGCTTTCTTT. Translation gives CSVQRTPNTEAFF.

This clone was counted once. The chain joins TRBV27 to TRBJ1-4; TRBD1 matches at 10 bases. Germline V gene sequence: CDR1 MNHEY, CDR2 SMNVEV (reference sequence). The ends lost 8 bases at V and 5 bases at J; junction bases unmatched: 2. The CDR3 has 13 residues. The CDR3 nucleotides are TGTGCCAGCTCGGGACAGGGGAATGAAAAACTGTTTTTT. Translation gives CASSGQGNEKLFF. The variable domain in full, with the rest retrieved from reference TRBV27 and TRBJ1-4, is EAQVTQNPRYLITVTGKKLTVTCSQNMNHEYMSWYRQDPGLGLRQIYYSMNVEVTDKGDVPEGYKVSRKEKRNFPLILESPSPNQTSLYFCASSGQGNEKLFFGSGTQLSVL.

The V call is TRBV19, the J call TRBJ1-1; TRBD1 aligns across 9 bases. The V segment lost 3 bases and the J segment 3 bases; nucleotides outside the gene matches: 5. In germline, CDR1 is LNHDA, CDR2 SQIVND (reference sequence). This CDR3 comprises 15 residues. The CDR3 nucleotides read TGTGCCAGTAGTATGGACAGGGGCAGGGACACTGAAGCTTTCTTT. Translated: CASSMDRGRDTEAFF.

The chain couples TRBV7-2 to TRBJ1-1, with D maybe TRBD1 (5 bases). In germline, CDR1 is SGHTA, CDR2 FQGNSA. V lost 2 bases, J lost 3 bases, and 10 bases lay in between. The CDR3 is 14 residues long. The CDR3: CASSLISGDTEAFF. The CDR3 DNA is TGTGCCAGCAGCTTAATATCGGGGGACACTGAAGCTTTCTTT.

This clone was counted a single time. The chain uses TRBV10-3 and TRBJ2-1; D is possibly TRBD2 (6 bases). The CDR3 spans 16 residues. Trimming pared 0 bases from V and 3 bases from J, leaving 12 bases between. Germline CDR1 and CDR2: ENHRY and SYGVKD. Here the CDR3 reads CAISESGTANYNEQFF. CDR3 bases: TGTGCCATCAGTGAGTCAGGGACTGCGAACTACAATGAGCAGTTCTTC.

The rearrangement links TRBV27 to TRBJ2-1, with D unresolved. V was cut by 5 bases and J by 6 bases, with 17 bases left in between. CDR1 is MNHEY and CDR2 is SMNVEV in the germline V gene (reference sequence). The CDR3 sequence is 15 residues long. DNA for the CDR3: TGTGCCAGCAGTGTGAGCTGGATTGGCGGCAATGAGCAGTTCTTC. This translates into CASSVSWIGGNEQFF.

The chain recombines TRBV10-3 with TRBJ2-2, with 9 bases identical to TRBD2. V lost 6 bases to trimming and J lost 7 bases; unmatched junction nucleotides: 18. Per germline, CDR1 ENHRY and CDR2 SYGVKD. The CDR3 is made up of 18 amino acids. The CDR3 protein is CAISQPGLAKGINGELFF. CDR3 DNA: TGTGCCATCAGCCAACCGGGACTAGCTAAAGGAATAAACGGGGAGCTGTTTTTT.

The chain is built from TRBV5-1 and TRBJ2-5; 9 bases agree with TRBD1. This CDR3 region has 16 residues. Germline lookup yields CDR1 SGHRS and CDR2 YFSETQ. V shed 4 bases, J shed 2 bases, and the junction held 9 bases outside the gene matches. CDR3 region: CASSLSQGALQETQYF. The CDR3 coding sequence is TGCGCCAGCAGCCTCTCACAGGGGGCGCTACAAGAGACCCAGTACTTC.